One and the same sample provided the 20 T cell receptor beta chains below, sequenced in a study of blood T cell repertoires in COVID-19. Sequenced by immunoSEQ multiplex PCR; TCRdb stores in-frame clones only, minus some. Of about 200,000 clones listed, approximately 80% are singletons. The sample was peripheral blood. These receptors all come from a human donor in a cohort sampled during active COVID-19.

In regard to this clone: The junction and the germline gene differ at one end; a read error may be behind it. V is TRBV7-7 and J is TRBJ2-5; D uncertain. This CDR3 is built from 14 residues. CDR1 SSHAT and CDR2 FNYEAQ come from the germline V gene (reference sequence). The CDR3 region is CASSLGPVQETQYF. Here the CDR3 DNA reads TGTGCTAGCAGCTTAGGTCCGGTACAAGAGACCCAGTACTTC.

The CDR3 reads CASSPAGGPQSYTF. CDR3 DNA sequence: TGTGCCAGCAGCCCGGCAGGGGGGCCCCAGAGCTACACCTTC. V is TRBV7-3 and J is TRBJ1-2; TRBD1 aligns across 7 bases. V was pared by 5 bases and J by 9 bases, with 12 bases of the junction left unmatched. The CDR3 spans 14 residues. Germline CDR1 and CDR2: SGHTA and FQGTGA.

The V and J genes are TRBV28 and TRBJ1-5, with TRBD1 as a possible D gene (5 bases). V lost 7 bases, J lost 7 bases, and 11 bases lay in between. This CDR3 has 12 amino acids. From germline, CDR1 is MDHEN and CDR2 SYDVKM. CDR3 protein: CASTQGGQPQHF. The CDR3 nucleotides read TGTGCCAGCACCCAGGGTGGACAGCCCCAGCATTTT.

CDR3 region: CASSQDGGRTGAQHF. CDR3 nucleotide sequence: TGTGCCAGCAGCCAAGACGGAGGAAGAACCGGGGCCCAGCATTTT. V gene TRBV4-2 combines with J gene TRBJ1-5; D gene uncertain. The germline V gene encodes CDR1 LGHNA and CDR2 YNFKEQ. V was shortened by 0 bases and J by 11 bases, with 17 bases between the two germline ends. This CDR3 has 15 amino acids.

The chain combines TRBV19 with TRBJ1-2; 8 bases map to TRBD1. V was pared by 1 base and J by 8 bases, with 6 bases of the junction left unmatched. This CDR3 is built from 14 residues. Per the germline V gene, CDR1 is LNHDA and CDR2 is SQIVND (reference sequence). The CDR3 DNA reads TGTGCCAGTAGTATAGCTCTGACAGGGGACGGCTACACCTTC. It encodes CASSIALTGDGYTF. Drawing the rest from reference TRBV19 and TRBJ1-2, the complete variable domain is DGGITQSPKYLFRKEGQNVTLSCEQNLNHDAMYWYRQDPGQGLRLIYYSQIVNDFQKGDIAEGYSVSREKKESFPLTVTSAQKNPTAFYLCASSIALTGDGYTFGSGTRLTVV.

This clone appeared a single time. This chain uses TRBV7-3 with TRBJ2-1; 9 bases are shared with TRBD1. Germline V lookup: CDR1 SGHTA, CDR2 FQGTGA. Unmatched junction bases numbered 4, after V lost 6 bases and J lost 1 base. There are 15 residues in the CDR3. The CDR3: CASSSGTGSYNEQFF. CDR3 sequence (DNA): TGTGCCAGCAGTTCCGGGACAGGGTCCTACAATGAGCAGTTCTTC.

A few counts support this clone. The genes are TRBV27 and TRBJ1-5; D uncertain. The length of the CDR3 is 14 residues. V lost 5 bases, J lost 9 bases, and 17 bases lay in between. Germline CDR1 reads MNHEY; CDR2 reads SMNVEV (reference sequence). Here the CDR3 reads CASSGWSGAMPQHF. In DNA form, the CDR3 reads TGTGCCAGCAGTGGGTGGTCGGGAGCGATGCCCCAGCATTTT.

The chain is built from TRBV15 and TRBJ2-5; a weak D match, TRBD2 (6 bases). Germline CDR1 LNHNV, CDR2 YYDKDF (reference sequence). This CDR3 is 15 amino acids long. Trimming stripped 0 bases from V and 3 bases from J, with 11 bases between. The CDR3 loop is CATSREAGREETQYF. The CDR3 DNA reads as TGTGCCACCAGCAGAGAGGCGGGACGGGAAGAGACCCAGTACTTC.

The chain carries TRBV5-4 and TRBJ2-3; 8 nucleotides agree with TRBD1. Losses at the gene ends were 0 bases for V and 4 bases for J; bases not matched to a gene: 10. The CDR3 is 17 residues long. The germline CDR1 and CDR2 sequences are SGHNT and YYREEE (reference sequence). CDR3 sequence (DNA): TGTGCCAGCAGCTTGGCTCAGGGGGCGCCCCGCCCAGATACGCAGTATTTT. Encoded protein: CASSLAQGAPRPDTQYF.

This sequence joins TRBV4-2 and TRBJ1-5; no definite D call. The germline gives CDR1 LGHNA, CDR2 YNFKEQ. CDR3 size: 14 residues. Trimming pared 5 bases from V and 0 bases from J, leaving 8 bases between. The CDR3 is CASSDGNSNQPQHF. CDR3 coding DNA: TGTGCCAGCAGCGACGGGAATAGCAATCAGCCCCAGCATTTT.

V gene TRBV7-2 combines with J gene TRBJ2-3, with 12 bases fitting TRBD2. Germline V gene lookup returns CDR1 SGHTA and CDR2 FQGNSA. The CDR3 has 14 amino acids. V dropped 6 bases and J dropped 4; count of bases not matched to a gene: 2. This chain's CDR3 is CASRRLAGADTQYF. The DNA for the CDR3 is TGTGCCAGCAGACGACTAGCGGGAGCAGATACGCAGTATTTT.

The V and J genes are TRBV11-3 and TRBJ2-1; D is ambiguous. The germline V gene has CDR1 SGHNT and CDR2 YENEEA. V was shortened by 5 bases and J by 9 bases, with 14 bases between the two germline ends. The CDR3 is 13 residues long. The CDR3 sequence: CASSPPGIGEQFF. The CDR3 DNA follows: TGTGCCAGCAGCCCCCCGGGTATCGGTGAGCAGTTCTTC.

The rearrangement uses TRBV2 and TRBJ1-1; 7 bases match TRBD1. Looked up from germline, CDR1 is SNHLY and CDR2 is FYNNEI. The CDR3 has 16 amino acids. Trimming at V came to 5 bases and at J to 0 bases, leaving 9 bases not matched to a gene. The CDR3 DNA is TGTGCCAGCAGTTGGGACAGACTAAAGATGAACACTGAAGCTTTCTTT. Its translation: CASSWDRLKMNTEAFF. Full variable domain (rest looked up from reference TRBV2 and TRBJ1-1): EPEVTQTPSHQVTQMGQEVILRCVPISNHLYFYWYRQILGQKVEFLVSFYNNEISEKSEIFDDQFSVERPDGSNFTLKIRSTKLEDSAMYFCASSWDRLKMNTEAFFGQGTRLTVV.

V and J are TRBV24-1 and TRBJ2-5; unclear D gene. V lost 1 base and J 5 bases, leaving 13 bases between the germline ends. Germline lookup yields CDR1 KGHDR and CDR2 SFDVKD. The CDR3 spans 15 residues. The CDR3 protein is CATSDFTQRPETQYF. CDR3 in DNA: TGTGCCACCAGTGATTTTACTCAGCGTCCGGAGACCCAGTACTTC.

V is TRBV28 and J is TRBJ1-1; D not resolved. Per germline, CDR1 MDHEN and CDR2 SYDVKM. This CDR3 is 14 amino acids long. V gave up 7 bases and J gave up 7 bases, with 19 bases separating them. This CDR3 reads CASKSRPSTSEAFF. CDR3 nucleotides: TGTGCCAGCAAAAGCAGGCCTTCTACAAGTGAAGCTTTCTTT. Using reference TRBV28 and TRBJ1-1 for the parts outside the CDR3, the full variable domain is DVKVTQSSRYLVKRTGEKVFLECVQDMDHENMFWYRQDPGLGLRLIYFSYDVKMKEKGDIPEGYSVSREKKERFSLILESASTNQTSMYLCASKSRPSTSEAFFGQGTRLTVV.

The rearrangement links TRBV9 to TRBJ2-1; 12 nucleotides line up with TRBD2. Looked up from germline, CDR1 is SGDLS and CDR2 is YYNGEE. The CDR3 totals 15 residues. V shed 0 bases, J shed 9 bases, and the junction held 4 bases outside the gene matches. In nucleotides, the CDR3 is TGTGCCAGCAGCGTAGTCCTAGCGGGAGGGAGTGAGCAGTTCTTC. It yields the protein CASSVVLAGGSEQFF.

This rearrangement joins TRBV29-1 to TRBJ2-5; 8 bases align to TRBD2. The CDR3 runs to 13 residues. Trimming at V came to 6 bases and at J to 5 bases, leaving 8 bases not matched to a gene. CDR1 and CDR2 (germline): SQVTM, ANQGSEA. CDR3 DNA: TGCAGCGTGAGAGCGGGAGTAGGGGAGACCCAGTACTTC. Its translation: CSVRAGVGETQYF.

The chain employs TRBV18 and TRBJ1-4, with TRBD1 matching 7 bases. The CDR3 is 15 amino acids. The trim removed 6 bases at V and 5 bases at J, leaving 9 bases unmatched. Germline V gene sequence: CDR1 KGHSH, CDR2 LQKENI. The CDR3 region has the DNA TGTGCCAGCTCCCCCTCCGGACAGGAGAATGAAAAACTGTTTTTT. This encodes CASSPSGQENEKLFF.

This chain uses TRBV5-1 with TRBJ2-6; D perhaps matches TRBD2 (5 bases). CDR3 size: 17 residues. CDR1 is SGHRS, CDR2 YFSETQ, per germline. The germline V and J ends were trimmed by 2 bases and 4 bases, with 16 bases remaining between them. The CDR3 reads CASSLIPEAEGANVLTF. CDR3 bases: TGCGCCAGCAGCTTAATCCCGGAGGCCGAGGGGGCCAACGTCCTGACTTTC.

The CDR3 nucleotides read TGTGCCAGCAGTGAAGCTTTAGCGAGTGAGCAGTTCTTC. It yields the protein CASSEALASEQFF. The chain couples TRBV2 to TRBJ2-1; weak D call: TRBD2 (5 bases). Between the trimmed V and J ends, which lost 0 bases and 9 bases, there was a span of 9 bases. Germline CDR1 is SNHLY and CDR2 is FYNNEI. The CDR3 has 13 residues.